These T cell receptor beta chains were read from a single sample in a study of OX40 agonist ivuxolimab in advanced cancers. TCRdb's table, derived via immunoSEQ multiplex PCR, lists solely in-frame clones and lacks some. The sample shows 60,000 or so clones, around four fifths of them seen only once. This specimen was CD4+ or CD8+ T cells sorted from blood, taken in a trial of the OX40 agonist ivuxolimab. These receptor sequences come from an adult with an advanced solid tumor such as melanoma, head and neck, liver or kidney cancer. CDR3s include the opening cysteine and the closing phenylalanine or tryptophan. A D gene is named only where the DNA matches it firmly. Size is stated for part of the rows, as once, few or many counts, or as a class when the clone is expanded.

CDR3: CASSVGTGNVYEQYF
DNA: TGTGCCAGCAGCGTAGGGACAGGGAATGTCTACGAGCAGTACTTC
J: TRBJ2-7
size: -
D: TRBD1
V: TRBV9

CDR3: CASSSGLAGGSASYEQYF
DNA: TGCGCCAGCAGTTCGGGACTAGCGGGAGGGTCGGCCTCCTACGAGCAGTACTTC
J: TRBJ2-7
size: -
D: TRBD2
V: TRBV4-1

CDR3: CASSLELQPQHF
DNA: TGTGCCAGCAGCTTAGAGTTGCAGCCCCAGCATTTT
J: TRBJ1-5
size: -
D: -
V: TRBV7-3

CDR3: CASSSPGLAGRHNEQFF
DNA: TGTGCCAGCAGTTCCCCCGGACTAGCGGGACGCCACAATGAGCAGTTCTTC
J: TRBJ2-1
size: -
D: TRBD2
V: TRBV28

CDR3: CASSKTGTALNIQYF
DNA: TGTGCCAGTAGTAAAACCGGGACAGCTCTAAACATTCAGTACTTC
J: TRBJ2-4
size: -
D: TRBD1
V: TRBV19

CDR3: CASSPPGLAGISYEQYF
DNA: TGTGCCAGCTCACCTCCGGGACTAGCGGGAATTTCCTACGAGCAGTACTTC
J: TRBJ2-7
size: -
D: TRBD2
V: TRBV18

CDR3: CASSPLGALQETQYF
DNA: TGTGCCAGCAGCCCCTTGGGGGCCCTCCAAGAGACCCAGTACTTC
J: TRBJ2-5
size: -
D: -
V: TRBV7-2

CDR3: CASKAGGPIGHEQFF
DNA: TGTGCCAGCAAAGCGGGAGGGCCGATAGGTCATGAGCAGTTCTTC
J: TRBJ2-1
size: -
D: TRBD2
V: TRBV5-4

CDR3: CASSFTGENTIYF
DNA: TGCGCCAGCAGCTTTACAGGGGAGAACACCATATATTTT
J: TRBJ1-3
size: -
D: TRBD1
V: TRBV5-4

CDR3: CASSLTTGYTGELFF
DNA: TGTGCCAGCAGTTTAACGACAGGGTACACCGGGGAGCTGTTTTTT
J: TRBJ2-2
size: few
D: TRBD1
V: TRBV6-5

CDR3: CASSPFIDRAVGEQYF
DNA: TGTGCCAGCAGTCCCTTTATAGACAGGGCCGTAGGGGAGCAGTACTTC
J: TRBJ2-7
size: -
D: TRBD1
V: TRBV27

CDR3: CASSSSLTGTGGPFGQPQHF
DNA: TGTGCCAGCAGTTCATCACTTACCGGGACAGGGGGCCCATTTGGTCAGCCCCAGCATTTT
J: TRBJ1-5
size: -
D: TRBD1
V: TRBV28

CDR3: CASSFGQRPEAFF
DNA: TGTGCCAGCAGCTTCGGACAGCGACCTGAAGCTTTCTTT
J: TRBJ1-1
size: -
D: -
V: TRBV5-6

CDR3: CASSRSEEAFF
DNA: TGTGCCAGCAGCCGCTCAGAGGAAGCTTTCTTT
J: TRBJ1-1
size: -
D: -
V: TRBV5-4

CDR3: CASGGQDATNEKLFF
DNA: TGTGCCAGCGGAGGACAGGATGCAACTAATGAAAAACTGTTTTTT
J: TRBJ1-4
size: few
D: TRBD1
V: TRBV2